This is a list of T cell receptor beta chains from one sample in a study of cytomegalovirus exposure and HLA in healthy donors. Generated by immunoSEQ multiplex PCR, the TCRdb table keeps only in-frame clones and is missing some. The sample lists around 130,000 clones; 83% were seen once. Sequenced input: PBMCs. All receptors derive from a girl aged 2-15 years in good health and CMV-seronegative. CDR3s include the opening cysteine and the closing phenylalanine or tryptophan. D genes are given only for firm matches. The size of a clone is reported for some rows only, either as once, few or many, or as a class for expanded clones.

abundance: once
d_gene: TRBD2
v_gene: TRBV19
j_gene: TRBJ2-1
CDR3aa: CASSTRTSRSSYNEQFF
CDR3nt: TGTGCCAGTAGTACCCGGACTAGCAGGAGCTCCTACAATGAGCAGTTCTTC

abundance: few
d_gene: NA
v_gene: TRBV5-1
j_gene: TRBJ1-1
CDR3aa: CASSLVGGWDEAFF
CDR3nt: TGCGCCAGCAGCTTGGTTGGGGGGTGGGATGAAGCTTTCTTT

abundance: once
d_gene: TRBD2
v_gene: TRBV28
j_gene: TRBJ2-5
CDR3aa: CASSHRAGEETQYF
CDR3nt: TGTGCCAGCAGCCACCGCGCGGGGGAAGAGACCCAGTACTTC

abundance: NA
d_gene: TRBD1
v_gene: TRBV28
j_gene: TRBJ1-4
CDR3aa: CASSLSGQGDNEKLFF
CDR3nt: TGTGCCAGCAGTTTATCCGGACAGGGCGATAATGAAAAACTGTTTTTT

abundance: few
d_gene: NA
v_gene: TRBV6-6
j_gene: TRBJ2-1
CDR3aa: CASSNNVDEQFF
CDR3nt: TGTGCCAGCAGTAATAATGTCGATGAGCAGTTCTTC

abundance: NA
d_gene: NA
v_gene: TRBV15
j_gene: TRBJ1-3
CDR3aa: CATSRDRVGNTIYF
CDR3nt: TGTGCCACCAGCAGAGATCGGGTCGGAAACACCATATATTTT

abundance: NA
d_gene: NA
v_gene: TRBV2
j_gene: TRBJ1-2
CDR3aa: CASSERVQSYGYTF
CDR3nt: TGTGCCAGCAGTGAACGTGTACAGAGCTATGGCTACACCTTC

abundance: NA
d_gene: NA
v_gene: TRBV4-1
j_gene: TRBJ1-6
CDR3aa: CASSQGRGIYNSPLHF
CDR3nt: TGCGCCAGCAGCCAAGGGCGGGGAATCTATAATTCACCCCTCCACTTT

abundance: NA
d_gene: TRBD2
v_gene: TRBV19
j_gene: TRBJ2-3
CDR3aa: CASSIGSAGGVDTQYF
CDR3nt: TGTGCCAGTAGTATAGGGTCTGCGGGAGGGGTAGATACGCAGTATTTT

abundance: NA
d_gene: NA
v_gene: TRBV7-3
j_gene: TRBJ2-3
CDR3aa: CASSLSRSTDTQYF
CDR3nt: TGTGCCAGCAGCTTATCCAGAAGCACAGATACGCAGTATTTT

abundance: NA
d_gene: NA
v_gene: TRBV7-8
j_gene: TRBJ1-5
CDR3aa: CASTPGYNSNQPQHF
CDR3nt: TGTGCCAGCACCCCAGGGTACAATAGCAATCAGCCCCAGCATTTT

abundance: NA
d_gene: NA
v_gene: TRBV5-1
j_gene: TRBJ1-6
CDR3aa: CASSFGTNNSPLHF
CDR3nt: TGCGCCAGCAGCTTCGGGACAAATAATTCACCCCTCCACTTT

abundance: NA
d_gene: NA
v_gene: TRBV19
j_gene: TRBJ2-7
CDR3aa: CASKGGNNEQYF
CDR3nt: TGTGCCAGTAAAGGAGGGAACAACGAGCAGTACTTC

abundance: NA
d_gene: TRBD1
v_gene: TRBV13
j_gene: TRBJ1-1
CDR3aa: CASSSGTGSFSAFF
CDR3nt: TGTGCCAGCAGCTCCGGGACAGGGAGTTTTTCAGCTTTCTTT

abundance: NA
d_gene: NA
v_gene: TRBV9
j_gene: TRBJ2-2
CDR3aa: CASSVPSGELFF
CDR3nt: TGTGCCAGCAGCGTACCTTCCGGGGAGCTGTTTTTT

abundance: NA
d_gene: TRBD1
v_gene: TRBV5-6
j_gene: TRBJ2-7
CDR3aa: CASSPRDRADEQYF
CDR3nt: TGTGCCAGCAGCCCCCGGGACAGGGCCGACGAGCAGTACTTC

abundance: NA
d_gene: NA
v_gene: TRBV28
j_gene: TRBJ2-7
CDR3aa: CASSLRGPSSYEQYF
CDR3nt: TGTGCCAGCAGTTTGCGGGGGCCTAGCTCCTACGAGCAGTACTTC

abundance: NA
d_gene: NA
v_gene: TRBV4-2
j_gene: TRBJ2-7
CDR3aa: CASSPGGLGTYEQYF
CDR3nt: TGTGCCAGCAGTCCCGGTGGCCTAGGCACCTACGAGCAGTACTTC

abundance: NA
d_gene: TRBD2
v_gene: TRBV7-8
j_gene: TRBJ2-3
CDR3aa: CASSRLAGQKGDTQYF
CDR3nt: TGTGCCAGCAGCCGACTAGCGGGACAAAAGGGAGATACGCAGTATTTT

abundance: NA
d_gene: NA
v_gene: TRBV27
j_gene: TRBJ1-1
CDR3aa: CASSTGYTEAFF
CDR3nt: TGTGCCAGCAGTACAGGTTACACTGAAGCTTTCTTT

abundance: NA
d_gene: TRBD1
v_gene: TRBV5-1
j_gene: TRBJ2-7
CDR3aa: CASSMDRDYEQYF
CDR3nt: TGCGCCAGCAGCATGGACAGGGACTACGAGCAGTACTTC

abundance: NA
d_gene: NA
v_gene: TRBV15
j_gene: TRBJ1-1
CDR3aa: CATSRASTGMNTEAFF
CDR3nt: TGTGCCACCAGCAGAGCTTCAACAGGGATGAACACTGAAGCTTTCTTT

abundance: NA
d_gene: TRBD2
v_gene: TRBV27
j_gene: TRBJ2-1
CDR3aa: CASRTSGGAYNEQFF
CDR3nt: TGTGCCAGCAGGACTAGCGGGGGGGCCTACAATGAGCAGTTCTTC

abundance: NA
d_gene: NA
v_gene: TRBV10-3
j_gene: TRBJ2-7
CDR3aa: CAIGELPDLERAGPVTYEQYF
CDR3nt: TGTGCCATCGGGGAGCTGCCAGACCTGGAGCGGGCGGGACCAGTCACCTACGAGCAGTACTTC

abundance: NA
d_gene: NA
v_gene: TRBV27
j_gene: TRBJ2-2
CDR3aa: CASSLLGQTGTGELFF
CDR3nt: TGTGCCAGCAGTTTATTAGGCCAAACGGGCACCGGGGAGCTGTTTTTT

abundance: NA
d_gene: TRBD2
v_gene: TRBV27
j_gene: TRBJ2-7
CDR3aa: CASGVAGDEQYF
CDR3nt: TGTGCCAGCGGGGTAGCGGGAGACGAGCAGTACTTC

abundance: NA
d_gene: TRBD2
v_gene: TRBV5-4
j_gene: TRBJ2-1
CDR3aa: CASSLGAGIYNEQFF
CDR3nt: TGTGCCAGCAGCTTGGGAGCGGGAATATACAATGAGCAGTTCTTC

abundance: NA
d_gene: TRBD1
v_gene: TRBV5-8
j_gene: TRBJ2-1
CDR3aa: CATLGTALYNEQFF
CDR3nt: TGTGCCACGTTAGGGACAGCTCTCTACAATGAGCAGTTCTTC

abundance: once
d_gene: TRBD1
v_gene: TRBV5-1
j_gene: TRBJ2-7
CDR3aa: CASSCSDRVEYEQYF
CDR3nt: TGCGCCAGCAGCTGCTCTGACAGGGTTGAATACGAGCAGTACTTC

abundance: NA
d_gene: TRBD2
v_gene: TRBV5-1
j_gene: TRBJ2-4
CDR3aa: CASSPGLAVAKNIQYF
CDR3nt: TGCGCCAGCAGCCCGGGACTAGCGGTAGCCAAAAACATTCAGTACTTC

abundance: NA
d_gene: TRBD2
v_gene: TRBV7-2
j_gene: TRBJ2-7
CDR3aa: CASSLDRLAGYEQYF
CDR3nt: TGTGCCAGCAGCTTAGATCGGCTAGCGGGCTACGAGCAGTACTTC

abundance: NA
d_gene: TRBD1
v_gene: TRBV7-9
j_gene: TRBJ1-1
CDR3aa: CASSFSPDRVNTEAFF
CDR3nt: TGTGCCAGCAGCTTCTCTCCGGACAGGGTGAACACTGAAGCTTTCTTT

abundance: once
d_gene: NA
v_gene: TRBV6-1
j_gene: TRBJ1-5
CDR3aa: CASSETWIDQPQHF
CDR3nt: TGTGCCAGCAGTGAGACATGGATAGATCAGCCCCAGCATTTT

abundance: NA
d_gene: TRBD1
v_gene: TRBV2
j_gene: TRBJ2-7
CDR3aa: CASSRQGRSSYEQYF
CDR3nt: TGTGCCAGCAGTAGACAGGGCCGGAGCTCCTACGAGCAGTACTTC

abundance: NA
d_gene: TRBD2
v_gene: TRBV5-4
j_gene: TRBJ2-3
CDR3aa: CASSLGASGSFTDTQYF
CDR3nt: TGTGCCAGCAGCTTGGGGGCTAGCGGGAGTTTCACAGATACGCAGTATTTT

abundance: NA
d_gene: TRBD2
v_gene: TRBV29-1
j_gene: TRBJ2-5
CDR3aa: CSVEVAGVGLETQYF
CDR3nt: TGCAGCGTTGAAGTAGCGGGGGTGGGTTTAGAGACCCAGTACTTC

abundance: NA
d_gene: TRBD2
v_gene: TRBV5-6
j_gene: TRBJ2-7
CDR3aa: CASSLGFSGGRIYEQYF
CDR3nt: TGTGCCAGCAGCTTGGGATTCTCTGGCGGGAGGATCTACGAGCAGTACTTC

abundance: NA
d_gene: TRBD1
v_gene: TRBV6-1
j_gene: TRBJ1-2
CDR3aa: CASSPSGTVIYGYTF
CDR3nt: TGTGCCAGCTCCCCCTCCGGGACAGTTATCTATGGCTACACCTTC

abundance: NA
d_gene: TRBD1
v_gene: TRBV5-1
j_gene: TRBJ2-1
CDR3aa: CASSLGQGSYNEQFF
CDR3nt: TGCGCCAGCAGCCTGGGACAGGGGAGCTACAATGAGCAGTTCTTC

abundance: NA
d_gene: TRBD1
v_gene: TRBV6-4
j_gene: TRBJ2-2
CDR3aa: CASSPGTGATGELFF
CDR3nt: TGTGCCAGCAGCCCCGGGACAGGGGCGACCGGGGAGCTGTTTTTT

abundance: NA
d_gene: NA
v_gene: TRBV4-1
j_gene: TRBJ1-2
CDR3aa: CASSQVERFGYTF
CDR3nt: TGCGCCAGCAGCCAAGTCGAGCGATTCGGCTACACCTTC